This T cell receptor (beta chain) was sequenced in a study of identical twins. Each CDR3 protein is one row after TCRdb ran MiXCR on the 5' RACE reads. The sample shows a few hundred thousand distinct CDR3 sequences, roughly 8% of them seen only once. Trimming took off 7 bases at V and 7 bases at J, with 16 bases between the two ends. The CDR3 loop spans 14 amino acids. This clonotype was observed a handful of times. The data were also submitted as part of a second study, on yellow fever vaccine responses in identical twins.

This receptor was identified in a woman aged 18-30 years in good health. The specimen was CD8+ T cells sorted from blood. The chain couples TRBV12-3 or TRBV12-4 to TRBJ2-2; TRBD2 might be the D (6 bases). In nucleotides, the CDR3 is TGTGCCAGCATCATCGGGACTCCCGTCGGGGAGCTGTTTTTT. It is translated as CASIIGTPVGELFF.